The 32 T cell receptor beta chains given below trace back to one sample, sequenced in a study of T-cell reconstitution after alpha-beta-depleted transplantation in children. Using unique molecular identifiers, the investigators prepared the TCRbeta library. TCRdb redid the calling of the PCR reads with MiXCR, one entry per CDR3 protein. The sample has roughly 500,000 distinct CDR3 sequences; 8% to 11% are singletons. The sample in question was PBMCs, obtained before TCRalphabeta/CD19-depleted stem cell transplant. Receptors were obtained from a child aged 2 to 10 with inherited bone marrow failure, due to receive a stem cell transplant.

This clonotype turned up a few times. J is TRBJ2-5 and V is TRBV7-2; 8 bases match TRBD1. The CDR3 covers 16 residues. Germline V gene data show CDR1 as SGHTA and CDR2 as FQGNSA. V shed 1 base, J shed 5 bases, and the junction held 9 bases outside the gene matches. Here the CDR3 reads CASSLGSGRGQETQYF. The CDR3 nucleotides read TGTGCCAGCAGCTTAGGATCGGGCAGGGGGCAGGAGACCCAGTACTTC.

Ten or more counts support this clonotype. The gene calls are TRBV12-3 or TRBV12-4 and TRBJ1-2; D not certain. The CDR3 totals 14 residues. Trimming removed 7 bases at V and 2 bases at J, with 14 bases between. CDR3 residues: CASTIGWLNYGYTF. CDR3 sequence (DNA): TGTGCCAGCACCATAGGATGGTTAAACTATGGCTACACCTTC.

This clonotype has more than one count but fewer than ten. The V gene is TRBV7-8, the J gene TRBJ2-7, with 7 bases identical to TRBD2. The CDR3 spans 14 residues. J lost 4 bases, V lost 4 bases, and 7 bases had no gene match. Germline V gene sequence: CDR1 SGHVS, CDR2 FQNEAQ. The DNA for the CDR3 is TGTGCCAGCAGCTCCTCGGGAGGCACGTACGAGCAGTACTTC. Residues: CASSSSGGTYEQYF.

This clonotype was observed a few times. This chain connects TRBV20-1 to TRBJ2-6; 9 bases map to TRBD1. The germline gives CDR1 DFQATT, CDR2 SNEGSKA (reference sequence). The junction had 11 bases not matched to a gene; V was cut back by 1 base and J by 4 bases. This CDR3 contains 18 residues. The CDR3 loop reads CSARGTGVSGAGANVLTF. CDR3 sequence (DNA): TGCAGTGCTAGAGGGACAGGGGTCTCAGGTGCCGGGGCCAACGTCCTGACTTTC.

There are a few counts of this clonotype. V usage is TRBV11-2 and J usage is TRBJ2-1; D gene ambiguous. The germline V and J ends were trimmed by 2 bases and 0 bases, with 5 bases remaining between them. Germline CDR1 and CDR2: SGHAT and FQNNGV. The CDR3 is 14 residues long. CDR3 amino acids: CASSLFGSYNEQFF. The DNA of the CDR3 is TGTGCCAGCAGCTTATTCGGCTCCTACAATGAGCAGTTCTTC.

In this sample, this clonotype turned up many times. In DNA form, the CDR3 reads TGCGCCAGCAGCATAACCTCTAGCGGGAGGGCCTACAATGAGCAGTTCTTC. It codes for CASSITSSGRAYNEQFF. The chain couples TRBV5-1 to TRBJ2-1; 12 nucleotides align to TRBD2. The germline V gene encodes CDR1 SGHRS and CDR2 YFSETQ. J lost 2 bases, V lost 4 bases, and 7 bases had no gene match. This CDR3 is built from 17 residues.

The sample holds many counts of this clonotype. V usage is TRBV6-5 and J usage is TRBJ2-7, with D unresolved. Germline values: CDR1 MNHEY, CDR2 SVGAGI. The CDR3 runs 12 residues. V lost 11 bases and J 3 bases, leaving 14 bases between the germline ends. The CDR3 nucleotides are TGTGCCTGTCGCAAGGGCAACTACGAGCAGTACTTC. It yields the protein CACRKGNYEQYF.

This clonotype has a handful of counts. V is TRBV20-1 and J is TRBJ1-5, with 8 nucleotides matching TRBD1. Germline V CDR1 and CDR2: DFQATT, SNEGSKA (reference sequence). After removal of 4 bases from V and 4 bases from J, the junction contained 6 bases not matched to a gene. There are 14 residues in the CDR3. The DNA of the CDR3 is TGCAGTGCTATTCGGACAGGGTTAAATCAGCCCCAGCATTTT. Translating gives CSAIRTGLNQPQHF.

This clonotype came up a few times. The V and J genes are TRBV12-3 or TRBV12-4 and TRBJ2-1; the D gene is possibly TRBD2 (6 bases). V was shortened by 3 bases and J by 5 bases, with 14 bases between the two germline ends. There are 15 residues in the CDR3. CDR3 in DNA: TGTGCCAGCAGTTTTGTCCGCGGGATTAACAATGAGCAGTTCTTC. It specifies CASSFVRGINNEQFF.

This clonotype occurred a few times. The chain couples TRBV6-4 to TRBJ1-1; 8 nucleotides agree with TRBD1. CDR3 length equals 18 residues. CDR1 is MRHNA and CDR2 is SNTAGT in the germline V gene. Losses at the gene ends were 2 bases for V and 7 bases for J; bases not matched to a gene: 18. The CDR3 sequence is CASSDNPVFYRGVGEAFF. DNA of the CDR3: TGTGCCAGCAGTGACAACCCGGTGTTTTACAGGGGGGTGGGTGAAGCTTTCTTT.

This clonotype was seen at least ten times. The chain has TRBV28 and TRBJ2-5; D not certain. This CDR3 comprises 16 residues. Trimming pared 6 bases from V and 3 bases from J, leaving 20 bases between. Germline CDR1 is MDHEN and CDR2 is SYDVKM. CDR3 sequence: CASRLASTYRKETQYF. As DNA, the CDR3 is TGTGCCAGCAGGCTTGCCTCGACCTACCGAAAAGAGACCCAGTACTTC.

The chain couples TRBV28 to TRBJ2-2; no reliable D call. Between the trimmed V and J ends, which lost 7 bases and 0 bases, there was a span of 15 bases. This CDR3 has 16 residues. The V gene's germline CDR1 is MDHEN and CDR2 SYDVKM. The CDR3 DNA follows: TGTGCCAGCAATGCCCTTCGAATAACGAACACCGGGGAGCTGTTTTTT. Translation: CASNALRITNTGELFF.

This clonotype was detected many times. The CDR3: CASSIRASGRFPDRYEQYF. DNA for the CDR3: TGTGCCAGCAGCATAAGGGCTAGCGGTCGTTTTCCAGACCGCTACGAGCAGTACTTC. This rearrangement joins TRBV7-8 to TRBJ2-7; 7 bases are a match to TRBD2. Germline V CDR1 and CDR2: SGHVS, FQNEAQ. The CDR3 loop spans 19 amino acids. Trimming at V came to 5 bases and at J to 3 bases, leaving 22 bases not matched to a gene. Supplemented by reference TRBV7-8 and TRBJ2-7, the full variable domain reads GAGVSQSPRYKVAKRGQDVALRCDPISGHVSLFWYQQALGQGPEFLTYFQNEAQLDKSGLPSDRFFAERPEGSVSTLKIQRTQQEDSAVYLCASSIRASGRFPDRYEQYFGPGTRLTVT.

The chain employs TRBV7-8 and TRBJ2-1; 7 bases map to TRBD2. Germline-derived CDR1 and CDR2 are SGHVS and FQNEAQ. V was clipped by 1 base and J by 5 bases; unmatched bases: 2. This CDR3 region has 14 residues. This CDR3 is CASSLERGHNEQFF. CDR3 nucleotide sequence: TGTGCCAGCAGCTTAGAGCGGGGCCACAATGAGCAGTTCTTC.

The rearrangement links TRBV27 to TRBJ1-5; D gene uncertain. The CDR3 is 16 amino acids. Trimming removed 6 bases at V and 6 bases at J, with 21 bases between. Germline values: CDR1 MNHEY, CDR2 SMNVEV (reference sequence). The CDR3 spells CASRDYAGGYSQPQHF. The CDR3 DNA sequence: TGTGCCAGCAGGGATTACGCCGGTGGGTATAGTCAGCCCCAGCATTTT.

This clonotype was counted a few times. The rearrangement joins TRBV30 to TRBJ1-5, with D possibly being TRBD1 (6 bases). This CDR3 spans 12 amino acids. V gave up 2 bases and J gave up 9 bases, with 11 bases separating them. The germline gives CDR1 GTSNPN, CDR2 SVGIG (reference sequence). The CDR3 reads CAWSQSRGPQHF. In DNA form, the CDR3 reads TGTGCCTGGAGTCAGAGCAGGGGGCCCCAGCATTTT.

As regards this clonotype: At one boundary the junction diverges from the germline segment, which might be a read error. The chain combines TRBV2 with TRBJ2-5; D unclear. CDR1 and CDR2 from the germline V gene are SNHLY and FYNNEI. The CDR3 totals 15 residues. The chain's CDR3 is CASSDPAGPQETQSF. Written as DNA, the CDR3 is TGTGCCAGCAGTGACCCAGCCGGGCCACAAGAGACCCAGTCCTTC.

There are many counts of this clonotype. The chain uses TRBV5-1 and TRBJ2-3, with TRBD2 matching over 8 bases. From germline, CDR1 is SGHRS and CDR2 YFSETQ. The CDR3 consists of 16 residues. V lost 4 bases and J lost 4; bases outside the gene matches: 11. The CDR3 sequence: CASSPQPREGADTQYF. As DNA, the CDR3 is TGCGCCAGCAGCCCCCAGCCTCGGGAGGGAGCAGATACGCAGTATTTT.

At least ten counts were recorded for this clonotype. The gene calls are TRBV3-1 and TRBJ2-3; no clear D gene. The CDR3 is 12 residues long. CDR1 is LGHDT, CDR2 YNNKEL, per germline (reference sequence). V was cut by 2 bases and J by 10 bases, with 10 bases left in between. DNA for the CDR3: TGTGCCAGCAGCCAATCGGTAGAGGCGCAGTATTTT. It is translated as CASSQSVEAQYF.

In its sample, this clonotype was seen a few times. As DNA, the CDR3 is TGTGCCAGCAGCTCACAGCGGACAGGGGTGAGCGAGCAGTACTTC. This encodes CASSSQRTGVSEQYF. V and J are TRBV7-8 and TRBJ2-7, with TRBD1 identical over 9 bases. The CDR3 runs 15 residues. V was clipped by 4 bases and J by 6 bases; unmatched bases: 10. Germline lookup yields CDR1 SGHVS and CDR2 FQNEAQ.

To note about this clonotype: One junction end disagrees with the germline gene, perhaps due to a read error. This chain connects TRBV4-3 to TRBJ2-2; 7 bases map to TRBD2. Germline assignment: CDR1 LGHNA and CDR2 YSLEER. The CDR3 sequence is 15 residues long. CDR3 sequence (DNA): TGCGCCAGCAAGAATTGGCGGGAGAGGGCCGGGGAGCAGTTTTTT. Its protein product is CASKNWRERAGEQFF.

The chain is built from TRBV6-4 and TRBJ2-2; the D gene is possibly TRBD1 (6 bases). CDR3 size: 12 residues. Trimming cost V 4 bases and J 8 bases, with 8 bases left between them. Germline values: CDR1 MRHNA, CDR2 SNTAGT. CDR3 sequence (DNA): TGTGCCAGCAGTGCTCAGGGGGGGGAGCTGTTTTTT. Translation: CASSAQGGELFF.

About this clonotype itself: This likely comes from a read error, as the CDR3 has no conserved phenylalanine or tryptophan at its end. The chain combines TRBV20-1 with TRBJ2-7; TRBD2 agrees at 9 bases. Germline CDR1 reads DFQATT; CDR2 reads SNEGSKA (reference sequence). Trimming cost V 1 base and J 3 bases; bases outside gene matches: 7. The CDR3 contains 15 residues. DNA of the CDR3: TGCAGTGCTAGAGTCGGAGCGGGAGGTAGCTACGAGCAGTACTGC. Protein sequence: CSARVGAGGSYEQYC.

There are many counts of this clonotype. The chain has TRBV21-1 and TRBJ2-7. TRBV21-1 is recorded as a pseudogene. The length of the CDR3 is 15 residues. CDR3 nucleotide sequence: TGTGCCAGCAGCAAAGGAAGGGAAAGCTCCTACGAGCAGTACTTC. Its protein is CASSKGRESSYEQYF.

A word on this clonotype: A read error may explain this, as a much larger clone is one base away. CDR3 sequence: CASSLGKGIEAFF. For the CDR3, the DNA is TGTGCCAGCAGCTTAGGGAAGGGGATTGAAGCTTTCTTT. The chain joins TRBV7-9 to TRBJ1-1; TRBD1 is a possible D gene (5 bases). The CDR3 length is 13 residues. Between the trimmed V and J ends, which lost 1 base and 7 bases, there was a span of 10 bases. CDR1 and CDR2 from the germline V gene are SEHNR and FQNEAQ (reference sequence).

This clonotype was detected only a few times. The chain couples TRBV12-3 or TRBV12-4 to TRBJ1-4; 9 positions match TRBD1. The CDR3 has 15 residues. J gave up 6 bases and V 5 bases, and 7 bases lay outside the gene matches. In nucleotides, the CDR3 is TGTGCCAGCAGTCCTGGGACAGGGAGGGATGAAAAACTGTTTTTT. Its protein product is CASSPGTGRDEKLFF.

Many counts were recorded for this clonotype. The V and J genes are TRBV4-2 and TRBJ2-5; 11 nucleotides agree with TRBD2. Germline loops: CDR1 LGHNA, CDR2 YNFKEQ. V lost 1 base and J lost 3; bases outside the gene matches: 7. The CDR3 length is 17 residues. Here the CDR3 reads CASSQGVSTSGKETQYF. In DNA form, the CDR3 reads TGTGCCAGCAGCCAAGGAGTCTCGACTAGCGGGAAAGAGACCCAGTACTTC.

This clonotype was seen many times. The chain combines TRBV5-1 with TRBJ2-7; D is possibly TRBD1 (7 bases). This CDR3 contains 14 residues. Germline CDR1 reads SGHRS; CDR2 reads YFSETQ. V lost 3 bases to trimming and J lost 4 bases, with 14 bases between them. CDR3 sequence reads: CASSWAGQLYEQYF. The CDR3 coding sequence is TGCGCCAGCAGCTGGGCGGGACAGCTATACGAGCAGTACTTC.

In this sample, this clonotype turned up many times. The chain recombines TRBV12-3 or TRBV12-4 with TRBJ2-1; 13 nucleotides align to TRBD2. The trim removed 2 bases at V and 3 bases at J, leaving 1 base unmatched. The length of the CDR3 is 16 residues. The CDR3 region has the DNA TGTGCCAGCAGTTTACGGACTAGCGGGAGCTACAATGAGCAGTTCTTC. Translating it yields CASSLRTSGSYNEQFF.

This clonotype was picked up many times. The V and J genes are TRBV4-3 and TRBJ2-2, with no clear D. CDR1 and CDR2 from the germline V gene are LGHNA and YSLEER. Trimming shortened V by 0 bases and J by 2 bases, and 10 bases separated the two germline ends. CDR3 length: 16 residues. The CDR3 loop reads CASSQDVASNTGELFF. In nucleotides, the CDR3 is TGCGCCAGCAGCCAAGACGTAGCATCTAACACCGGGGAGCTGTTTTTT.

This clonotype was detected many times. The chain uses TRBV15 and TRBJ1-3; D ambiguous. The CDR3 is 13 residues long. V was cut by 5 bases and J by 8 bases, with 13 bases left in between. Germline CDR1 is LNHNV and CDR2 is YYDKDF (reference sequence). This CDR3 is CATSRTVEDTIYF. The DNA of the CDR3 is TGTGCCACCAGCCGGACTGTGGAGGACACCATATATTTT. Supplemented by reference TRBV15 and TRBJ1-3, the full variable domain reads DAMVIQNPRYQVTQFGKPVTLSCSQTLNHNVMYWYQQKSSQAPKLLFHYYDKDFNNEADTPDNFQSRRPNTSFCFLDIRSPGLGDTAMYLCATSRTVEDTIYFGEGSWLTVV.

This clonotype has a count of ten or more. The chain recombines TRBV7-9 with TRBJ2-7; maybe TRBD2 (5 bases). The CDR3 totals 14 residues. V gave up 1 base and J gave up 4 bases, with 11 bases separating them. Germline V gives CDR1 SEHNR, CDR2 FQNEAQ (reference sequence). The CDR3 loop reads CASSLDGKPYEQYF. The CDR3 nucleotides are TGTGCCAGCAGCTTAGACGGGAAGCCTTACGAGCAGTACTTC.